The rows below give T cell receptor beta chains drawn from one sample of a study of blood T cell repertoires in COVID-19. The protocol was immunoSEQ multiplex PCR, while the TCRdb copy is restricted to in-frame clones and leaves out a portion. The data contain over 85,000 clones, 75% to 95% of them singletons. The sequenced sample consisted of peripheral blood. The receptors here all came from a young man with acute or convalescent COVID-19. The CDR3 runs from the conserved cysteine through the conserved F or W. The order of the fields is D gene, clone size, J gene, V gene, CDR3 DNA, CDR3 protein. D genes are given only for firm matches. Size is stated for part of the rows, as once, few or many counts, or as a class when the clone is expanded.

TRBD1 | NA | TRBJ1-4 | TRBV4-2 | TGTGCCAGCAGCCACCTATCCGGGACAGCTGATGAAAAACTGTTTTTT | CASSHLSGTADEKLFF
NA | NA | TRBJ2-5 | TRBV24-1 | TGTGCCACCAGTGACTTACAAGAGACCCAGTACTTC | CATSDLQETQYF
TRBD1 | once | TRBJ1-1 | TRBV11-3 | TGTGCCAGCAGCTTCAGGGGGCAAGGCACTGAAGCTTTCTTT | CASSFRGQGTEAFF
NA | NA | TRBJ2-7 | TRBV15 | TGTGCCACCAGCAGCTCTTTTGCTAGCAACTCCTACGAGCAGTACTTC | CATSSSFASNSYEQYF
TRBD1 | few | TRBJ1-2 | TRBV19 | TGTGCCAGTTCCCAGCGACCCGGGACAGGGGTGGAATATGGCTACACCTTC | CASSQRPGTGVEYGYTF
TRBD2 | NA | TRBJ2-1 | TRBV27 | TGTGCCAGCAGTGCCGGGACTAGCGGGACGAATGAGCAGTTCTTC | CASSAGTSGTNEQFF
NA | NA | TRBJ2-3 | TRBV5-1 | TGCGCCAGCAGCTTAAGTCTAGCTCCAGATACGCAGTATTTT | CASSLSLAPDTQYF
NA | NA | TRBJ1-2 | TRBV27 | TGTGCCAGCAGTTTACCGGCCAGGACTCGGACTAACTATGGCTACACCTTC | CASSLPARTRTNYGYTF
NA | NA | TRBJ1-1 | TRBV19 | TGTGCCAGTAAGGAGGGCGATGAGAGGACTGAAGCTTTCTTT | CASKEGDERTEAFF
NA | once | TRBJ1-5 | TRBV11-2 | TGTGCCAGCAGCTTCGGTCAGGGTGGAAGCAATCAGCCCCAGCATTTT | CASSFGQGGSNQPQHF
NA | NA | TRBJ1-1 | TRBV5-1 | TGCGCCAGCAGCGTCAGCGTTTTTAACACTGAAGCTTTCTTT | CASSVSVFNTEAFF
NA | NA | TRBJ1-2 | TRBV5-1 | TGCGCCAGCAGCTTGGCGGTGGGGCAAGCTAACTATGGCTACACCTTC | CASSLAVGQANYGYTF
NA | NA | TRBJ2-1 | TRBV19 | TGTGCCAGTAGAGGGGGAGCCTCTTACAATGAGCAGTTCTTC | CASRGGASYNEQFF
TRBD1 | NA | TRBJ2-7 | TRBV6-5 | TGTGCCAGCAGACCGTACAGGGGACAAAGATACGAGCAGTACTTC | CASRPYRGQRYEQYF
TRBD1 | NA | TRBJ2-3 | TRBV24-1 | TGTGCCACCAGTTTTACAGGGGTGTACACGCAGTATTTT | CATSFTGVYTQYF
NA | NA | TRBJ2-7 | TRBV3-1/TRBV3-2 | TGTGCCAGCAGCCAAGGAGTAACCTACGAGCAGTACTTC | CASSQGVTYEQYF
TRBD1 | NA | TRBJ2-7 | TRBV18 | TGTGCCAGCTCACCCGAGACAGGGACGTACGAGCAGTACTTC | CASSPETGTYEQYF
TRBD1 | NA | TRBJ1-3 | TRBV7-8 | TGTGCCAGCAGTCTACCGGGACAGGGCACCACCATATATTTT | CASSLPGQGTTIYF
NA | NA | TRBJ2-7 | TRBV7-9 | TGTGCCAGCAGCTTCGGGGGACCCGAGTACGAGCAGTACTTC | CASSFGGPEYEQYF
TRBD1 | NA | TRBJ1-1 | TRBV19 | TGTGCCAGTAAACAGGGGATGAACACTGAAGCTTTCTTT | CASKQGMNTEAFF
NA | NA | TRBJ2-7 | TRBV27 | TGTGCCAGCACGAGGACATACTCCTACGAGCAGTACTTC | CASTRTYSYEQYF
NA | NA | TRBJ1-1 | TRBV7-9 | TGTGCCAGCAGCTTATCCGCTGAAGCTTTCTTT | CASSLSAEAFF
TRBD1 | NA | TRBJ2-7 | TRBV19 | TGTGCCAGTAGTTTGCCCGGGACAGGGGTTTCGCAGTACTTC | CASSLPGTGVSQYF
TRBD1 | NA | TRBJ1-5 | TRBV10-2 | TGCGCCAGCAGTGGAGGACAGGGGTACAATCAGCCCCAGCATTTT | CASSGGQGYNQPQHF
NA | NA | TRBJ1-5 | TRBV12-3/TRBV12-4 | TGTGCCAGCAGTTTGGGCTTACATCAGCCCCAGCATTTT | CASSLGLHQPQHF
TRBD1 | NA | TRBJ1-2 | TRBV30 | TGTGCCTGGAGTCACACAGGGGGCCGGGTCTATGGCTACACCTTC | CAWSHTGGRVYGYTF
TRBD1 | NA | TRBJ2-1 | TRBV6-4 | TGTGCCAGCAGTGACTCGGCCAGGGGGAGCAATGAGCAGTTCTTC | CASSDSARGSNEQFF
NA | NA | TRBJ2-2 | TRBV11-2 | TGTGCCAGCAGCTCCGTCAGGGGAACCGGGGAGCTGTTTTTT | CASSSVRGTGELFF
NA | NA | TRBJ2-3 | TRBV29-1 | TGCAGCGTGGATGGGGGGTCAGTAGGGGATACGCAGTATTTT | CSVDGGSVGDTQYF
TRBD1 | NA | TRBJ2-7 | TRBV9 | TGTGCCAGCAGCGTAACAGGGGGTTTCTACGAGCAGTACTTC | CASSVTGGFYEQYF
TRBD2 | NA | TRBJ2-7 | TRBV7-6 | TGTGCCAGCAGCTTAGGGCTAGCGGGATTCCTCTCCTACGAGCAGTACTTC | CASSLGLAGFLSYEQYF
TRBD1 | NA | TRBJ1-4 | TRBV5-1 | TGCGCCAGCAGCACCCACGGGACAGCTACCGAGCCTAATGAAAAACTGTTTTTT | CASSTHGTATEPNEKLFF
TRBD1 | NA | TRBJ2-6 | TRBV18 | TGTGCCAGCTCACACGATCAGACAGGGGTGCTCTCTGGGGCCAACGTCCTGACTTTC | CASSHDQTGVLSGANVLTF
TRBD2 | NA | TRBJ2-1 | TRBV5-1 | TGCGCCAGCAGCTTAGCGGGACCTGGTGAGCAGTTCTTC | CASSLAGPGEQFF
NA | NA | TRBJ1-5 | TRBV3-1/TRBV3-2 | TGTGCCAGCAGCCAAGGTCAGGATAGCAATCAGCCCCAGCATTTT | CASSQGQDSNQPQHF
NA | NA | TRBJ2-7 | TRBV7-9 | TGTGCCAGCAGCTTAAATCCGAGCTACGAGCAGTACTTC | CASSLNPSYEQYF
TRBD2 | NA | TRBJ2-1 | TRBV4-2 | TGTGCCAGCAGCCAAGGGACTAGCGGGAGAGAGCAGTTCTTC | CASSQGTSGREQFF
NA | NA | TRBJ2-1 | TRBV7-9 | TGTGCCAGCTCGAGGGACAATGAGCAGTTCTTC | CASSRDNEQFF
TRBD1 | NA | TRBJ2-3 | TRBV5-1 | TGCGCCAGCAGCAGGCAGGGGGCAACAGATACGCAGTATTTT | CASSRQGATDTQYF
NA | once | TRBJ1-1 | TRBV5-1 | TGCGCCAGCAGCTTTAGCGGGGGCGAGAACACTGAAGCTTTCTTT | CASSFSGGENTEAFF
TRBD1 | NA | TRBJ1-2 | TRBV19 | TGTGCCAGTAGTATCGTGACAGGGGGCCATGGCTACACCTTC | CASSIVTGGHGYTF
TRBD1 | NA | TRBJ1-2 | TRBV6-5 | TGTGCCAGCAGTCCTACAGGGGTGAGGGGCTACACCTTC | CASSPTGVRGYTF
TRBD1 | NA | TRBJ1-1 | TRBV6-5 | TGTGCCAGCAGTTACGAGACAGGGATGAACACTGAAGCTTTCTTT | CASSYETGMNTEAFF
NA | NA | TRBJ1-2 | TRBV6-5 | TGTGCCAGCAGCTCAACGGCCCCTAGGGGCTACACCTTC | CASSSTAPRGYTF
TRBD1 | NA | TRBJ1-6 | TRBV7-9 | TGTGCCAGCAGCTCCACAGGGGACGTAGGGAATTCACCCCTCCACTTT | CASSSTGDVGNSPLHF
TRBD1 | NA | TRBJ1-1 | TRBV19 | TGTGCCAGTAGTAGGGGGACAGGGAGAAAAATGAACACTGAAGCTTTCTTT | CASSRGTGRKMNTEAFF
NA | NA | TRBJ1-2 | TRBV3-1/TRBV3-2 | TGTGCCAGCAGGGACTACTCGGGGTATGGCTACACCTTC | CASRDYSGYGYTF
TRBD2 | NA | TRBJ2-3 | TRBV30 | TGTGCCTGGGCGTTATCGGCGGGGGGGCCCACAGATACGCAGTATTTT | CAWALSAGGPTDTQYF
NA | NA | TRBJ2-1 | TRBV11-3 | TGTGCCAGCAGCTCCCCTGCCGGTGAGCAGTTCTTC | CASSSPAGEQFF
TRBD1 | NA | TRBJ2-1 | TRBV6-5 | TGTGCCAGCAGGCCGGGACAGGAGTACAATGAGCAGTTCTTC | CASRPGQEYNEQFF
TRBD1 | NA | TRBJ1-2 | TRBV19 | TGTGCCAGTAGTACAGGGGGCGCGCGTAATGGCTACACCTTC | CASSTGGARNGYTF
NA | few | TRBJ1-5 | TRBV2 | TGTGCCAGCTTGGACCGACCAACGGGGCAGCCCCAGCATTTT | CASLDRPTGQPQHF
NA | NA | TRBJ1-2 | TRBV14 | TGTGCCAGCAGCCAAGAAAACAGATACTATGGCTACACCTTC | CASSQENRYYGYTF
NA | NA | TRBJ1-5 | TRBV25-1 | TGTGCCAGCAGTGGCGCTCAAACGGGGCCCCAGCATTTT | CASSGAQTGPQHF
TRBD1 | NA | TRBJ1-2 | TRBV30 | TGTGCCTGGAGTGTAGGGGACAGAACTAACTATGGCTACACCTTC | CAWSVGDRTNYGYTF
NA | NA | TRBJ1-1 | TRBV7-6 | TGTGCCAGCAGCCCTGCAGGGTCGAACACTGAAGCTTTCTTT | CASSPAGSNTEAFF
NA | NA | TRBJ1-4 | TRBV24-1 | TGTGCCACCAGTGACCCCGGTGCTGCAACTAATGAAAAACTGTTTTTT | CATSDPGAATNEKLFF